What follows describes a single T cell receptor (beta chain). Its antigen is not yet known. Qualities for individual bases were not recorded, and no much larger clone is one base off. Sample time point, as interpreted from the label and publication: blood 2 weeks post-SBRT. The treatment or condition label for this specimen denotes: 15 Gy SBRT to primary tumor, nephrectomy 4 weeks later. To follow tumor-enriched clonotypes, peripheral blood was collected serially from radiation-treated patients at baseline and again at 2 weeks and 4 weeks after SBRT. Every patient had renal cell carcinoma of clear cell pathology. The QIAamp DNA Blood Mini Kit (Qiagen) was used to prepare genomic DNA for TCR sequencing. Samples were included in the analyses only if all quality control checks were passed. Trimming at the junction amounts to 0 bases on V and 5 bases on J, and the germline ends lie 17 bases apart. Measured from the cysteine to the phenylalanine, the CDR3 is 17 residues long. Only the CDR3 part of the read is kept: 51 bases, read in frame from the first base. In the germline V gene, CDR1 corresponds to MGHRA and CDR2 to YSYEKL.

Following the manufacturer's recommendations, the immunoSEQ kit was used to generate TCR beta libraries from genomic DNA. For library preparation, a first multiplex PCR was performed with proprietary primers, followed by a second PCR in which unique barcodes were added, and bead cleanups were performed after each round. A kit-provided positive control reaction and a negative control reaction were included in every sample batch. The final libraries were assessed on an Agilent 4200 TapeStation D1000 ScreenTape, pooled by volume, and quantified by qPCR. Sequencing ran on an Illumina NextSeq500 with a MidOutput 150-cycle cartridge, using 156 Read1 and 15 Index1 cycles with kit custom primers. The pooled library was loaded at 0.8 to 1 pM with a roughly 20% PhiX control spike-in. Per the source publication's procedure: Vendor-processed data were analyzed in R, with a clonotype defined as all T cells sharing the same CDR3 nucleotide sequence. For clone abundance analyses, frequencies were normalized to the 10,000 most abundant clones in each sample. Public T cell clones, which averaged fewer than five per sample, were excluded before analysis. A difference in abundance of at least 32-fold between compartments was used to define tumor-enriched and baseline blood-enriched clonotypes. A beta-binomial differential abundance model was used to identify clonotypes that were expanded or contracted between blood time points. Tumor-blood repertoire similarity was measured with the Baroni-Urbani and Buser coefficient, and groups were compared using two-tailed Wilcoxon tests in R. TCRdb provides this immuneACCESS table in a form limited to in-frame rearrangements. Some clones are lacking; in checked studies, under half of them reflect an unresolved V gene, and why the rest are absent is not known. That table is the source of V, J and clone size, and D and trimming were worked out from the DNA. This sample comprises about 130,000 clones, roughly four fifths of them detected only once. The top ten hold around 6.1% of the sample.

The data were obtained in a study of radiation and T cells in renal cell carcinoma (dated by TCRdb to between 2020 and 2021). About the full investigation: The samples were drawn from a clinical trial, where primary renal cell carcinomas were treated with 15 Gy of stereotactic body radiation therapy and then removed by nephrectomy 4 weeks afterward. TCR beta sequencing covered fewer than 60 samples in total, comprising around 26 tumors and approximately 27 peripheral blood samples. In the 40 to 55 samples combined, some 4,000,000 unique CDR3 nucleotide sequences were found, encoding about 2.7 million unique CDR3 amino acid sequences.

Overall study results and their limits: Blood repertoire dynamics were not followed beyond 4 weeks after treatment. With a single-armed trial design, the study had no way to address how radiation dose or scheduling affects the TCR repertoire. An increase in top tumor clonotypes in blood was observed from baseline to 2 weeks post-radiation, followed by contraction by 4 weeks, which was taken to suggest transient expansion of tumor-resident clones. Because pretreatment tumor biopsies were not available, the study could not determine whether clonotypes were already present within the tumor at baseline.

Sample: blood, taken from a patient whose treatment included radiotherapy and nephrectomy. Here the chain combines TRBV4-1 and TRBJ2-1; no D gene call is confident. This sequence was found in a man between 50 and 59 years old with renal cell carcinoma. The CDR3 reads CASSQDLESSFHNEQFF. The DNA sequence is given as TGCGCCAGCAGCCAAGATCTAGAGTCTTCGTTCCACAATGAGCAGTTCTTC.